This is a list of T cell receptor beta chains from one sample in a study of CD8 T cells in ankylosing spondylitis. One entry per CDR3 protein, called by TCRdb with MiXCR from the 5' RACE reads. The sample records approximately 550,000 distinct CDR3 sequences, about an eighth being singletons. The sequenced sample consisted of blood, either unsorted or a sorted T cell fraction (not recorded which). Receptors originate from a male donor with ankylosing spondylitis. The CDR3 runs from the conserved cysteine through the conserved F or W. A D gene is named only where the DNA matches it firmly. Clone sizes are given selectively: once, few, many, or a class where the clone is expanded.

J: TRBJ2-2
D: .
V: TRBV7-2
size: few
CDR3: CASSFRTKNTGELFF
DNA: TGTGCCAGCAGCTTTCGAACCAAGAACACCGGGGAGCTGTTTTTT

J: TRBJ2-1
D: .
V: TRBV5-6
size: few
CDR3: CASSETAGRSSYNEQFF
DNA: TGTGCCAGCAGCGAGACAGCGGGCCGCTCCTCCTACAATGAGCAGTTCTTC

J: TRBJ1-1
D: .
V: TRBV7-2
size: few
CDR3: CASSLAGAHTEAFF
DNA: TGTGCCAGCAGCTTGGCCGGGGCCCACACTGAAGCTTTCTTT

J: TRBJ1-2
D: .
V: TRBV12-3/TRBV12-4
size: .
CDR3: CASSRPMGWRNYGYTF
DNA: TGTGCCAGCAGCAGGCCGATGGGGTGGCGTAACTATGGCTACACCTTC

J: TRBJ2-1
D: .
V: TRBV29-1
size: .
CDR3: CSVELAYNEQFF
DNA: TGCAGCGTGGAACTAGCCTACAATGAGCAGTTCTTC

J: TRBJ2-2
D: .
V: TRBV5-1
size: many
CDR3: CASSPGTVNTGELFF
DNA: TGTGCCAGCAGCCCGGGAACGGTGAACACCGGGGAGCTGTTTTTT

J: TRBJ2-1
D: .
V: TRBV11-2
size: .
CDR3: CASSLGIPNEQFF
DNA: TGTGCCAGCAGCTTGGGGATACCCAATGAGCAGTTCTTC

J: TRBJ1-1
D: .
V: TRBV5-1
size: many
CDR3: CASRPGPNTEAFF
DNA: TGCGCCAGCAGGCCGGGGCCGAACACTGAAGCTTTCTTT

J: TRBJ1-5
D: .
V: TRBV5-6
size: few
CDR3: CASSLRINQPQHF
DNA: TGTGCCAGCAGCCTGCGCATCAATCAGCCCCAGCATTTT

J: TRBJ2-2
D: .
V: TRBV7-8
size: few
CDR3: CASSFRPGEESFWTGELFF
DNA: TGTGCCAGCAGCTTCCGGCCTGGGGAGGAAAGCTTTTGGACCGGGGAGCTGTTTTTT

J: TRBJ2-1
D: .
V: TRBV9
size: .
CDR3: CASSLLGEGEQFF
DNA: TGTGCCAGCAGCCTGCTAGGGGAAGGTGAGCAGTTCTTC

J: TRBJ2-5
D: .
V: TRBV5-1
size: .
CDR3: CASSPIGQQETQYF
DNA: TGCGCCAGCAGCCCTATTGGACAGCAAGAGACCCAGTACTTC

J: TRBJ1-1
D: .
V: TRBV7-2
size: once
CDR3: CASSLVGAKGTEAFF
DNA: TGTGCCAGCAGCTTAGTAGGGGCAAAGGGGACTGAAGCTTTCTTT

J: TRBJ1-5
D: .
V: TRBV6-1
size: .
CDR3: CASSDRGGENQPQHF
DNA: TGTGCCAGCAGTGACCGAGGGGGAGAAAATCAGCCCCAGCATTTT

J: TRBJ1-2
D: .
V: TRBV6-5
size: few
CDR3: CASSYTWEEAYGYTF
DNA: TGTGCCAGCAGTTACACCTGGGAGGAGGCCTATGGCTACACCTTC

J: TRBJ2-1
D: TRBD1
V: TRBV2
size: many
CDR3: CASRIGQGSYNEQFF
DNA: TGTGCCAGCAGAATAGGACAGGGCTCCTACAATGAGCAGTTCTTC

J: TRBJ1-5
D: .
V: TRBV7-9
size: few
CDR3: CASSLGHPSNQPQHF
DNA: TGTGCCAGCAGCTTGGGACATCCTAGCAATCAGCCCCAGCATTTT

J: TRBJ2-1
D: .
V: TRBV3-1
size: few
CDR3: CASSVKGGGRKSSYNEQFF
DNA: TGTGCCAGCAGCGTCAAGGGGGGAGGCCGTAAGAGCTCCTACAATGAGCAGTTCTTC

J: TRBJ2-1
D: .
V: TRBV30
size: .
CDR3: CAKESERSYNEQFF
DNA: TGTGCCAAAGAGAGCGAGCGCTCCTACAATGAGCAGTTCTTC

J: TRBJ1-3
D: .
V: TRBV10-2
size: .
CDR3: CASSEWTGNTIYF
DNA: TGCGCCAGCAGTGAGTGGACTGGAAACACCATATATTTT

J: TRBJ2-2
D: TRBD2
V: TRBV11-2
size: .
CDR3: CASTLLPSGRTGELFF
DNA: TGTGCCAGCACCCTACTGCCCAGCGGGAGAACCGGGGAGCTGTTTTTT

J: TRBJ2-5
D: .
V: TRBV5-1
size: few
CDR3: CASSLDISSIKETQYF
DNA: TGCGCCAGCAGCTTGGACATATCTAGCATTAAAGAGACCCAGTACTTC

J: TRBJ1-1
D: TRBD1
V: TRBV12-3/TRBV12-4
size: .
CDR3: CASSRGQFMNTEAFF
DNA: TGTGCCAGCAGTCGGGGACAGTTCATGAACACTGAAGCTTTCTTT

J: TRBJ2-3
D: .
V: TRBV24-1
size: few
CDR3: CATSDPSREPDTQYF
DNA: TGTGCCACCAGTGACCCATCCCGGGAACCAGATACGCAGTATTTT

J: TRBJ1-4
D: .
V: TRBV7-9
size: few
CDR3: CASSLQGLNEKLFF
DNA: TGTGCCAGCAGCTTACAGGGTCTTAATGAAAAACTGTTTTTT

J: TRBJ2-1
D: .
V: TRBV20-1
size: few
CDR3: CSARDRETGGNEQFF
DNA: TGCAGTGCTAGAGACCGAGAGACCGGGGGCAATGAGCAGTTCTTC

J: TRBJ2-6
D: TRBD1
V: TRBV5-1
size: few
CDR3: CASNRDRGSSGANVLTF
DNA: TGCGCCAGCAACCGGGACAGGGGTTCCTCTGGGGCCAACGTCCTGACTTTC

J: TRBJ1-1
D: .
V: TRBV12-3/TRBV12-4
size: many
CDR3: CASSLGTEFEAFF
DNA: TGTGCCAGCAGTTTGGGGACCGAGTTTGAAGCTTTCTTT

J: TRBJ2-3
D: .
V: TRBV11-2
size: .
CDR3: CASSLNFIGGADTQYF
DNA: TGTGCCAGCAGCTTGAACTTCATAGGGGGGGCAGATACGCAGTATTTT